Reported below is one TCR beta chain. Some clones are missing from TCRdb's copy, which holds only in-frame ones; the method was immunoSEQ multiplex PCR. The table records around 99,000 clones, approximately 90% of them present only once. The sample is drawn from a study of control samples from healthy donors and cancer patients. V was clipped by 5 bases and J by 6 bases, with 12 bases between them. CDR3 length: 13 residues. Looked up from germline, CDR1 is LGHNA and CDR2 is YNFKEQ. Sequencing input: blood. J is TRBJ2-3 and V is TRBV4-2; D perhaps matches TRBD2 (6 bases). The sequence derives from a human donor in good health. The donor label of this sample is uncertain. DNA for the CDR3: TGTGCCAGCAGCTCTCGCCGGGGGGATACGCAGTATTTT. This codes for CASSSRRGDTQYF.